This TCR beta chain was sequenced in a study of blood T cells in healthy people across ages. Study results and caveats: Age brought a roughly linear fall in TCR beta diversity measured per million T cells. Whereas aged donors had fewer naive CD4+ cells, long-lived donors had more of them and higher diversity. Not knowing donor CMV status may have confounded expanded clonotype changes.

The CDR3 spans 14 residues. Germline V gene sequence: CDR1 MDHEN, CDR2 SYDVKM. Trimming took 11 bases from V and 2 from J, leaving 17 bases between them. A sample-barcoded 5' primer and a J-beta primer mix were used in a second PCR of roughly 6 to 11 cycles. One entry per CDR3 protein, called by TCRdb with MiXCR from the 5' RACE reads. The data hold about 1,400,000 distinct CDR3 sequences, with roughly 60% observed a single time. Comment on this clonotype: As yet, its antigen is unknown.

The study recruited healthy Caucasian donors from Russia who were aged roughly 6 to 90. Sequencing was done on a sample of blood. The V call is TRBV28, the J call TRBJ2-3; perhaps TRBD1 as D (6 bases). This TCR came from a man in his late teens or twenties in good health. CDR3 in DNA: TGTGCCGTCCACAGGGATATGAACACAGATACGCAGTATTTT. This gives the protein CAVHRDMNTDTQYF.